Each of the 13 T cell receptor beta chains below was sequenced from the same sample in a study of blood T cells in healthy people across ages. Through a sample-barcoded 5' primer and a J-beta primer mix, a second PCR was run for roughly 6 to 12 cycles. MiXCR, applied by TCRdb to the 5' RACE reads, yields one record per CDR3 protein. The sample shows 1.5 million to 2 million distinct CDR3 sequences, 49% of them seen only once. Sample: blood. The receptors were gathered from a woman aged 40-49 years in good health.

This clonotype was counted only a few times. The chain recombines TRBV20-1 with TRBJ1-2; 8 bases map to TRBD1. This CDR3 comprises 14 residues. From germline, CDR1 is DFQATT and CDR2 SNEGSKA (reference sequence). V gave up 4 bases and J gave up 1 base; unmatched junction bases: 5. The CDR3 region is CSATPGQGNYGYTF. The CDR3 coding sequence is TGCAGTGCTACTCCTGGACAGGGTAACTATGGCTACACCTTC.

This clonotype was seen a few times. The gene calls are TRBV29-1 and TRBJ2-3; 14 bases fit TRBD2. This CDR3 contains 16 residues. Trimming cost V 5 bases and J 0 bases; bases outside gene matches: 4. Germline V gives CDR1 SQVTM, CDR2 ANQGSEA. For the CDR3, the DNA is TGCAGCGTTCAGGGGACTAGCGGGGGTAGCACAGATACGCAGTATTTT. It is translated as CSVQGTSGGSTDTQYF.

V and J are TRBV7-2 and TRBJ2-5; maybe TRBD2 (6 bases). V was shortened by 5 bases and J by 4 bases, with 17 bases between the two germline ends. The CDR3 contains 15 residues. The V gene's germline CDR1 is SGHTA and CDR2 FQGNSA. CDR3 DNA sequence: TGTGCCAGCAGCCCAGAGGCGGGGAGAGGAGAGACCCAGTACTTC. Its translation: CASSPEAGRGETQYF.

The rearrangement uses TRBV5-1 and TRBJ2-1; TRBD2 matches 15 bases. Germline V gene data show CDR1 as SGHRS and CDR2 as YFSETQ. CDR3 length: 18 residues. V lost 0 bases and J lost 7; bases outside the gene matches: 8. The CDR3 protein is CASSLGFGTSGGINEQFF. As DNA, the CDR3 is TGCGCCAGCAGCTTGGGCTTCGGGACTAGCGGGGGGATAAATGAGCAGTTCTTC.

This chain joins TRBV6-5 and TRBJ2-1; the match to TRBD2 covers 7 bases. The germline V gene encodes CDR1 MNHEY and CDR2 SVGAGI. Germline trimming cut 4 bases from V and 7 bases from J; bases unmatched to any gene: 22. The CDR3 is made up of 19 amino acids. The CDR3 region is CASSSTLGSGAPTSNEQFF. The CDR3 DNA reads TGTGCCAGCAGTTCCACTCTAGGAAGCGGGGCACCTACTTCGAATGAGCAGTTCTTC.

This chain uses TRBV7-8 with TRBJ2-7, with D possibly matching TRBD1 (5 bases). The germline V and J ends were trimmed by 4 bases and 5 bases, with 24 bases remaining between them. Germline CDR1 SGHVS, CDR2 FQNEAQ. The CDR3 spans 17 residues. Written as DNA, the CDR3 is TGTGCCAGCAGCTCCACCAGCCCCGATGGGCAGGGCCACGAGCAGTACTTC. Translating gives CASSSTSPDGQGHEQYF.

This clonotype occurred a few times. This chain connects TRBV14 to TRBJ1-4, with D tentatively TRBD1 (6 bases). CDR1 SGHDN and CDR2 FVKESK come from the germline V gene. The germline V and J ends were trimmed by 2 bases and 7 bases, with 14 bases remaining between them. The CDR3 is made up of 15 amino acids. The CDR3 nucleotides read TGTGCCAGCAGCCAAAACCAGGGGAGGCGTGAAAAACTGTTTTTT. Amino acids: CASSQNQGRREKLFF.

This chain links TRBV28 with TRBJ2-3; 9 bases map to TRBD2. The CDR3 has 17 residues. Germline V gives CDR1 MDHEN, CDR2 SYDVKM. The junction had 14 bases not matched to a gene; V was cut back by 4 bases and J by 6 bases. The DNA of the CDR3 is TGTGCCAGCAGTTCAGGGACTGGCGGGAGGGCCGGTGATACGCAGTATTTT. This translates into CASSSGTGGRAGDTQYF.

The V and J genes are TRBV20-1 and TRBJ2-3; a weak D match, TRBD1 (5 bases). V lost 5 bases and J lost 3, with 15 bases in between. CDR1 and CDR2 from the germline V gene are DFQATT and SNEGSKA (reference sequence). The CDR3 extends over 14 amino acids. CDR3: CSAGKQDRTDTQYF. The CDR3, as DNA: TGCAGTGCTGGTAAACAGGACCGTACAGATACGCAGTATTTT.

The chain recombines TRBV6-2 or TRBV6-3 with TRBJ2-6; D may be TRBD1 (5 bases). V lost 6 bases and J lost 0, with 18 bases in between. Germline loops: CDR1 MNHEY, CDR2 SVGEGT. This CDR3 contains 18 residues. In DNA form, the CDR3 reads TGTGCCAGCAGCCACCTAGGGGTTAAACTCTCTGGGGCCAACGTCCTGACTTTC. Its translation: CASSHLGVKLSGANVLTF.

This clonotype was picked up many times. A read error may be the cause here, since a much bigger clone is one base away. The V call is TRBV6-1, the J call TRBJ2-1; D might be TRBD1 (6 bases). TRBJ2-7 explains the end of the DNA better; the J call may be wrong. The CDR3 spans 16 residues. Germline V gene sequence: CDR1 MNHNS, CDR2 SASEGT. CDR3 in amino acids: CASSEGSGQPYNEQYF. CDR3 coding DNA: TGTGCCAGCAGTGAAGGGAGTGGACAGCCCTACAATGAGCAGTACTTC.

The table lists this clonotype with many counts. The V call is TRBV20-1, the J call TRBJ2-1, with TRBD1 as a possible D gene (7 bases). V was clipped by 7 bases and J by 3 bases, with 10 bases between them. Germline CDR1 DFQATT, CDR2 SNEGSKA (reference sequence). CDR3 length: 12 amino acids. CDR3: CSVRGDYNEQFF. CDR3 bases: TGCAGTGTCAGGGGGGACTACAATGAGCAGTTCTTC.

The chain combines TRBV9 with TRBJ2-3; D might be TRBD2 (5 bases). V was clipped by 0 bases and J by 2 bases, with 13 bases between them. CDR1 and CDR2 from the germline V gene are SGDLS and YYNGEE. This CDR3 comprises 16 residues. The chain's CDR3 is CASSVGPSRDTDTQYF. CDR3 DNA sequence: TGTGCCAGCAGCGTAGGTCCTAGCCGAGACACAGATACGCAGTATTTT.